The sample holds one count of the clone carrying this TCR beta chain. CDR3 size: 15 residues. The V gene lost 0 bases and the J gene lost 2 bases, with 11 bases spanning the gap. The germline CDR1 and CDR2 sequences are SGHRS and YFSETQ. This table comes from immunoSEQ multiplex PCR, and its TCRdb copy is limited to in-frame clones, with some not included. The sample records roughly 80,000 clones, approximately 95% being singletons. The data stem from a study of OX40 agonist ivuxolimab in advanced cancers. Study context: Eligibility rules accepted prior anti-PD-1, anti-PD-L1 or anti-CTLA-4 therapy, and over 30% had some.

Autoimmune disease history or systemic immunosuppression was exclusionary. Sequenced material: CD4+ or CD8+ T cells sorted from blood, taken in a trial of the OX40 agonist ivuxolimab. The source is an adult with an advanced solid tumor such as melanoma, head and neck, liver or kidney cancer. The V call is TRBV5-1, the J call TRBJ2-5, with D unclear. CDR3 amino acids: CASSLGGGPQETQYF. For the CDR3, the DNA is TGCGCCAGCAGCTTGGGCGGTGGACCTCAAGAGACCCAGTACTTC.